One sample yielded the 22 T cell receptor beta chains listed below, sequenced in a study of T cell repertoires in cytomegalovirus infection. For these receptors, no antigen is known. TCRdb re-called the reads through MiXCR, storing one row per CDR3 protein. The data show 550,000 to 850,000 distinct CDR3 sequences, roughly a third seen once. Sequenced material: cultured PBMCs, taken from culture after CMV antigen stimulation. The receptors originated from a human donor in good health (CMV status not recorded). Some clones in this sample may be carry-over from other donors' samples.

There are many counts of this clonotype. V is TRBV27 and J is TRBJ1-1; 8 nucleotides match TRBD1. Germline V gene sequence: CDR1 MNHEY, CDR2 SMNVEV (reference sequence). This CDR3 contains 14 residues. V shed 6 bases and J 0 bases; nucleotides not matched to a gene: 3. The CDR3 DNA sequence: TGTGCCAGCAGAGGACAGGGACTGAACACTGAAGCTTTCTTT. As protein: CASRGQGLNTEAFF.

The chain couples TRBV7-9 to TRBJ1-2; D not resolved. Germline V gene sequence: CDR1 SEHNR, CDR2 FQNEAQ (reference sequence). This CDR3 spans 13 amino acids. V was cut by 0 bases and J by 4 bases, with 6 bases left in between. The CDR3 bases are TGTGCCAGCAGCTTAGCCAGGCCCTATGGCTACACCTTC. Translating it yields CASSLARPYGYTF.

V usage is TRBV27 and J usage is TRBJ2-2; 8 bases are a match to TRBD2. J gave up 3 bases and V 3 bases, and 9 bases lay outside the gene matches. The length of the CDR3 is 17 residues. CDR1 MNHEY and CDR2 SMNVEV come from the germline V gene (reference sequence). The DNA of the CDR3 is TGTGCCAGCAGTTTGCTGCTGGCTAGCGGGTACACCGGGGAGCTGTTTTTT. This gives the protein CASSLLLASGYTGELFF.

V is TRBV6-1 and J is TRBJ2-7; D remains unclear. CDR1 and CDR2 from the germline V gene are MNHNS and SASEGT. Trimming removed 2 bases from V and 2 bases from J, with 13 bases in between. The CDR3 covers 15 residues. The CDR3, as DNA: TGTGCCAGCAGTGAACCCCAGTCAACTACCTACGAGCAGTACTTC. It codes for CASSEPQSTTYEQYF.

This clonotype was found a few times. This chain uses TRBV4-1 with TRBJ1-3, with D unresolved. V lost 4 bases and J 4 bases, leaving 17 bases between the germline ends. Germline V lookup: CDR1 MGHRA, CDR2 YSYEKL. The CDR3 length is 16 residues. The CDR3 protein is CASSPPTTKKGNTIYF. The DNA for the CDR3 is TGCGCCAGCAGCCCACCGACAACTAAGAAGGGAAACACCATATATTTT.

The CDR3 DNA is TGTGCCAGTATCCCAGGGGGGGCCTATGGCTACACCTTC. Residues: CASIPGGAYGYTF. This chain joins TRBV19 and TRBJ1-2; 7 bases match TRBD1. CDR1 and CDR2 (germline): LNHDA, SQIVND (reference sequence). This CDR3 spans 13 amino acids. J lost 4 bases, V lost 7 bases, and 6 bases had no gene match. Using reference TRBV19 and TRBJ1-2 for the parts outside the CDR3, the full variable domain is DGGITQSPKYLFRKEGQNVTLSCEQNLNHDAMYWYRQDPGQGLRLIYYSQIVNDFQKGDIAEGYSVSREKKESFPLTVTSAQKNPTAFYLCASIPGGAYGYTFGSGTRLTVV.

This chain joins TRBV12-5 and TRBJ1-5; D is ambiguous. With 1 base removed from V and 9 bases from J, the gap between germline ends came to 10 bases. The CDR3 covers 13 residues. Germline V gene lookup returns CDR1 LGHNT and CDR2 FRNRAP. The CDR3 DNA sequence: TGTGCTAGTGGTTTGGGTAGTCGGAGGCCCCAGCATTTT. This translates into CASGLGSRRPQHF.

The genes are TRBV4-2 and TRBJ2-3; tentatively, D is TRBD2 (7 bases). V was cut by 1 base and J by 0 bases, with 17 bases left in between. CDR3 length equals 18 residues. Germline CDR1 and CDR2: LGHNA and YNFKEQ. CDR3 sequence: CASSQGAWGGHSTDTQYF. In nucleotides, the CDR3 is TGTGCCAGCAGCCAAGGGGCCTGGGGGGGGCATAGCACAGATACGCAGTATTTT.

The V gene is TRBV12-3 or TRBV12-4, the J gene TRBJ2-2; possible D gene TRBD2, 5 bases. The V end lost 7 bases, the J end lost 5 bases, and 17 bases lay between the germline ends. The CDR3 is 15 amino acids. CDR3 loop: CASTISGPGTGELFF. The CDR3 region has the DNA TGTGCCAGCACGATAAGCGGTCCGGGGACCGGGGAGCTGTTTTTT.

The CDR3 is CASSLKGTNTEAFF. CDR3 nucleotides: TGTGCCAGCAGCTTGAAGGGGACGAACACTGAAGCTTTCTTT. V is TRBV5-4 and J is TRBJ1-1; D is perhaps TRBD1 (5 bases). V was trimmed by 1 base and J by 1 base, leaving 8 bases between them. The germline V gene has CDR1 SGHNT and CDR2 YYREEE (reference sequence). The CDR3 extends over 14 amino acids.

The V gene is TRBV15, the J gene TRBJ1-5, with 7 bases lining up with TRBD1. The CDR3 covers 14 residues. Germline lookup yields CDR1 LNHNV and CDR2 YYDKDF (reference sequence). V trimming: 4 bases; J trimming: 4 bases; junction bases outside the gene matches: 4. Here the CDR3 reads CATSKTGPNQPQHF. The CDR3 DNA is TGTGCCACCAGCAAGACAGGGCCGAATCAGCCCCAGCATTTT. Full variable domain (missing parts from reference TRBV15 and TRBJ1-5): DAMVIQNPRYQVTQFGKPVTLSCSQTLNHNVMYWYQQKSSQAPKLLFHYYDKDFNNEADTPDNFQSRRPNTSFCFLDIRSPGLGDTAMYLCATSKTGPNQPQHFGDGTRLSIL.

The chain joins TRBV7-9 to TRBJ1-6, with D perhaps matching TRBD1 (6 bases). Deletions cut 6 bases from V and 5 bases from J, with 17 bases between. This CDR3 has 16 residues. Germline assignment: CDR1 SEHNR and CDR2 FQNEAQ (reference sequence). CDR3 nucleotide sequence: TGTGCCAGCAGAGCTCCCGGGACACCTAATAATTCACCCCTCCACTTT. Translating it yields CASRAPGTPNNSPLHF.

This chain links TRBV7-6 with TRBJ1-2, with D possibly matching TRBD1 (6 bases). V lost 1 base and J 6 bases, leaving 18 bases between the germline ends. Germline-derived CDR1 and CDR2 are SGHVS and FNYEAQ. The CDR3 consists of 16 residues. The CDR3 bases are TGTGCCAGCAGCTTAGGGTTACAGGGTGTTACGGATGGCTACACCTTC. This encodes CASSLGLQGVTDGYTF.

The V call is TRBV19, the J call TRBJ2-2, with 10 positions matching TRBD1. Unmatched junction bases numbered 12, after V lost 5 bases and J lost 6 bases. Germline V gives CDR1 LNHDA, CDR2 SQIVND (reference sequence). The length of the CDR3 is 17 residues. DNA of the CDR3: TGTGCCAGTAGTTATCCCGCCGGGACAGGGGACCCCGGGGAGCTGTTTTTT. It encodes CASSYPAGTGDPGELFF.

This rearrangement joins TRBV2 to TRBJ2-5; 7 nucleotides align to TRBD2. The CDR3 has 14 residues. Trimming took 2 bases from V and 5 from J; bases not matched to a gene: 5. The V gene's germline CDR1 is SNHLY and CDR2 FYNNEI. The CDR3: CASSESGGGETQYF. The CDR3, as DNA: TGTGCCAGCAGTGAATCGGGGGGAGGGGAGACCCAGTACTTC.

This clonotype showed up many times. The chain couples TRBV7-2 to TRBJ2-5; 8 nucleotides align to TRBD2. Germline CDR1 reads SGHTA; CDR2 reads FQGNSA. V lost 6 bases to trimming and J lost 1 base; unmatched junction nucleotides: 4. The CDR3 is 14 amino acids. The CDR3 reads CASRESGGQETQYF. The CDR3 DNA reads as TGTGCCAGCAGGGAAAGCGGGGGCCAAGAGACCCAGTACTTC.

On this clonotype itself: As the CDR3 is not closed by the conserved phenylalanine or tryptophan, this likely results from a read error. The J gene is TRBJ2-7, the V gene TRBV20-1; no definite D call. CDR1 and CDR2 (germline): DFQATT, SNEGSKA (reference sequence). The CDR3 runs 10 residues. The ends were cut back, 3 bases at V and 6 bases at J, with 6 bases in the middle. This CDR3 is CSARRGEQYL. The CDR3 nucleotides read TGCAGTGCTAGGAGAGGCGAGCAGTACCTC.

Remarks on this clonotype: The junction and the germline gene differ at one end; a read error may be behind it. The chain recombines TRBV20-1 with TRBJ2-3; TRBD2 is a possible D gene (6 bases). Per the germline V gene, CDR1 is DFQATT and CDR2 is SNEGSKA (reference sequence). CDR3 length: 15 amino acids. The CDR3 sequence: CSASGFRESIDTQYF. The CDR3 bases are TGCAGTGCTAGCGGATTTCGGGAGAGCATAGATACGCAGTATTTT.

This clonotype was seen a single time. The rearrangement uses TRBV28 and TRBJ1-5; tentative D call: TRBD1 (6 bases). The germline V gene encodes CDR1 MDHEN and CDR2 SYDVKM. V was pared by 6 bases and J by 8 bases, with 23 bases between. The CDR3 extends over 16 amino acids. This chain's CDR3 is CASSLPMTGIGEPQHF. CDR3 bases: TGTGCCAGCAGCCTTCCTATGACAGGAATTGGGGAGCCCCAGCATTTT.

The chain joins TRBV6-1 to TRBJ1-2, with a tentative D call TRBD1 (5 bases). CDR1 and CDR2 from the germline V gene are MNHNS and SASEGT. V lost 5 bases, J lost 0 bases, and 13 bases lay in between. The CDR3 is 15 residues long. The chain's CDR3 is CASSRSGTANYGYTF. CDR3 in DNA: TGTGCCAGCAGTCGATCCGGGACGGCTAACTATGGCTACACCTTC.

The rearrangement uses TRBV4-1 and TRBJ2-7; a weak D match, TRBD2 (6 bases). The V gene lost 0 bases and the J gene lost 0 bases, with 6 bases spanning the gap. The CDR3 totals 14 residues. Germline V gives CDR1 MGHRA, CDR2 YSYEKL. The CDR3 protein is CASSQERDSYEQYF. For the CDR3, the DNA is TGCGCCAGCAGCCAAGAGCGGGACTCCTACGAGCAGTACTTC.

The rearrangement links TRBV3-1 to TRBJ2-7; TRBD2 aligns across 8 bases. Trimming took 4 bases from V and 0 from J; bases not matched to a gene: 5. Germline CDR1 LGHDT, CDR2 YNNKEL (reference sequence). CDR3 size: 15 residues. As DNA, the CDR3 is TGTGCCAGCAGCCCCATCGGGGGGGGCTCCTACGAGCAGTACTTC. Its translation: CASSPIGGGSYEQYF.